The 5 T cell receptor beta chains listed next were all sequenced from one sample in a study of prognosis after radiotherapy for stage I lung cancer. Researchers used two-round multiplex PCR to amplify TCR beta CDR3 starting from genomic DNA. First-round PCR used primers specific to each TRBV and TRBJ gene. One entry per CDR3 protein results from TCRdb running MiXCR on the multiplex PCR reads. This table has some 28,000 distinct CDR3 sequences, around 29% appearing once. This specimen consisted of PBMCs, obtained before or after stereotactic body radiation therapy (not recorded which). These receptors were obtained from a donor older than 45 with non-small cell lung cancer.

This clonotype has at least ten counts. The rearrangement joins TRBV6-1 to TRBJ2-2; D unresolved. CDR3 length: 17 residues. Trimming removed 5 bases at V and 5 bases at J, with 21 bases between. In germline, CDR1 is MNHNS, CDR2 SASEGT. CDR3 in amino acids: CASSYPGGRVKTGELFF. As DNA, the CDR3 is TGTGCCAGCAGTTACCCGGGCGGTCGTGTAAAAACCGGGGAGCTGTTTTTT.

Remarks on this clonotype: Germline and junction disagree at one end, which may indicate a read error. The chain has TRBV6-2 or TRBV6-3 and TRBJ2-2; D perhaps matches TRBD2 (5 bases). The CDR3 length is 13 residues. The V gene's germline CDR1 is MNHEY and CDR2 SVGEGT. The CDR3 bases are TGTGCCAGCAGTACCGGGAACTCCGGGGAGCTGTTTTTT. This sequence encodes CASSTGNSGELFF.

This clonotype appeared many times. J is TRBJ2-3 and V is TRBV9; D is possibly TRBD2 (6 bases). The germline gives CDR1 SGDLS, CDR2 YYNGEE. This CDR3 is 12 amino acids long. V was clipped by 5 bases and J by 5 bases, with 9 bases between them. The CDR3 DNA reads as TGTGCCAGCAGGGGGCGGGGAGATACGCAGTATTTT. Encoded protein: CASRGRGDTQYF. Full variable domain (rest looked up from reference TRBV9 and TRBJ2-3): DSGVTQTPKHLITATGQRVTLRCSPRSGDLSVYWYQQSLDQGLQFLIQYYNGEERAKGNILERFSAQQFPDLHSELNLSSLELGDSALYFCASRGRGDTQYFGPGTRLTVL.

This clonotype was detected many times. The chain carries TRBV10-2 and TRBJ2-7; D unresolved. Germline CDR1 WSHSY, CDR2 SAAADI. Trimming removed 1 base at V and 4 bases at J, with 8 bases between. The CDR3 is 13 residues long. The CDR3 reads CASSELLKYEQYF. The CDR3 DNA sequence: TGCGCCAGCAGTGAGTTACTGAAATACGAGCAGTACTTC.

This clonotype was counted ten times or more. V and J are TRBV10-3 and TRBJ1-2, with 10 bases identical to TRBD1. Germline V lookup: CDR1 ENHRY, CDR2 SYGVKD. The CDR3 runs to 15 residues. Germline trimming cut 5 bases from V and 2 bases from J; bases unmatched to any gene: 5. The CDR3 is CAISTPGQGNYGYTF. The DNA for the CDR3 is TGTGCCATCAGTACCCCGGGACAGGGGAACTATGGCTACACCTTC.